What follows are 11 T cell receptor beta chains derived from one specimen sequenced in a study of technical replicates of blood from a handful of donors (dated by TCRdb to about 2017). Libraries came from the immunoSEQ multiplex PCR assay. TCRdb retrieved this table from immuneACCESS and kept in-frame rearrangements only. Not all clones are present; in checked studies, unresolved V genes account for under half, and no reason is known for the remainder. This sample has 75,000 to 90,000 clones in its table, and 85% to 95% of those were observed once. Together, the top ten hold 0.35% to 0.4% of the sample. Sequencing input: T cells isolated from PBMCs. Source of these receptors: a human donor in good health.

As DNA, the CDR3 is TGTGCCAGCAGCTTAGGTGGCGGGAGTGCCTACGAGCAGTACTTC. As protein: CASSLGGGSAYEQYF. The J gene is TRBJ2-7, the V gene TRBV11-2; 7 bases match TRBD2. This CDR3 has 15 residues. From germline, CDR1 is SGHAT and CDR2 FQNNGV. V dropped 1 base and J dropped 2; count of bases not matched to a gene: 5.

This clone was counted once. This chain links TRBV9 with TRBJ2-1; D is undetermined. This CDR3 has 16 residues. V was pared by 4 bases and J by 0 bases, with 14 bases between. CDR1 is SGDLS, CDR2 YYNGEE, per germline. The CDR3 loop reads CASSPRHVSSYNEQFF. CDR3 DNA: TGTGCCAGCAGCCCTCGACACGTGAGCTCCTACAATGAGCAGTTCTTC.

The CDR3: CARPIGRNSNQPQHF. The CDR3 nucleotides are TGTGCAAGGCCTATCGGGAGAAATAGCAATCAGCCCCAGCATTTT. The chain employs TRBV12-2 and TRBJ1-5. TRBV12-2 is termed a pseudogene. This CDR3 has 15 amino acids.

The chain uses TRBV10-3 and TRBJ1-2; 7 bases line up with TRBD1. The ends lost 6 bases at V and 7 bases at J; junction bases unmatched: 11. Germline V lookup: CDR1 ENHRY, CDR2 SYGVKD. The CDR3 sequence is 14 residues long. The CDR3 DNA reads as TGTGCCATCAGCGACAGGGAAGGGTCAGGTGGCTACACCTTC. Its protein product is CAISDREGSGGYTF.

J is TRBJ2-7 and V is TRBV6-6; 10 bases are a match to TRBD2. The V and J ends lost 8 bases and 0 bases, in that order; junction bases with no gene match: 1. Germline CDR1 reads MNHNY; CDR2 reads SVGAGI (reference sequence). This CDR3 has 13 residues. The CDR3 DNA is TGTGCCAGCTGGACTAGCGGCTCCTACGAGCAGTACTTC. It is translated as CASWTSGSYEQYF.

The chain combines TRBV30 with TRBJ2-7; TRBD1 aligns across 11 bases. Germline lookup yields CDR1 GTSNPN and CDR2 SVGIG (reference sequence). The CDR3 spans 12 residues. The CDR3 sequence is CVGDRGTYEQYF. CDR3 bases: TGTGTGGGGGACAGGGGGACCTACGAGCAGTACTTC.

This clone was seen only once. The rearrangement links TRBV7-7 to TRBJ2-1, with 7 nucleotides matching TRBD2. This CDR3 contains 14 residues. Germline CDR1 and CDR2: SSHAT and FNYEAQ (reference sequence). Unmatched junction bases numbered 4, after V lost 1 base and J lost 7 bases. CDR3 DNA sequence: TGTGCCAGCAGCTTAGGGGGACTAACAAATGAGCAGTTCTTC. This codes for CASSLGGLTNEQFF.

In nucleotides, the CDR3 is TGTGCCAGCAGTGAGGACTATTACGGGGAGCTGTTTTTT. Its translation is CASSEDYYGELFF. The chain uses TRBV6-5 and TRBJ2-2; a weak D match, TRBD2 (6 bases). V lost 5 bases to trimming and J lost 7 bases, with 11 bases between them. The CDR3 has 13 amino acids. Germline values: CDR1 MNHEY, CDR2 SVGAGI.

The CDR3 protein is CASMAGGHTGELFF. In nucleotides, the CDR3 is TGTGCCAGTATGGCGGGAGGACACACCGGGGAGCTGTTTTTT. The V gene is TRBV19, the J gene TRBJ2-2; TRBD2 agrees at 8 bases. The CDR3 contains 14 residues. The V gene end was trimmed by 7 bases and the J gene end by 3 bases; junction bases not matched to a gene: 4. Germline CDR1 and CDR2: LNHDA and SQIVND (reference sequence). The entire variable domain, with the rest obtained from reference TRBV19 and TRBJ2-2, is as follows: DGGITQSPKYLFRKEGQNVTLSCEQNLNHDAMYWYRQDPGQGLRLIYYSQIVNDFQKGDIAEGYSVSREKKESFPLTVTSAQKNPTAFYLCASMAGGHTGELFFGEGSRLTVL.

This clone has only one observation. V and J are TRBV5-8 and TRBJ2-3; D is perhaps TRBD2 (6 bases). CDR3 length equals 17 residues. Per germline, CDR1 SGHTS and CDR2 YDEGEE. Trimming removed 3 bases at V and 0 bases at J, with 17 bases between. The CDR3: CASSSGTSLPSTDTQYF. The CDR3 region has the DNA TGTGCCAGCAGCTCCGGGACTTCATTACCTAGCACAGATACGCAGTATTTT.

This chain links TRBV4-2 with TRBJ1-1; no clear D. The CDR3 runs to 13 residues. Trimming removed 0 bases at V and 5 bases at J, with 7 bases between. CDR1 is LGHNA, CDR2 YNFKEQ, per germline. The CDR3 DNA reads as TGTGCCAGCAGCCAAGAGCCCGGGACTGAAGCTTTCTTT. This encodes CASSQEPGTEAFF.